These 24 T cell receptor beta chains share one sample of origin, sequenced in a study of CD8 T cells in Susac syndrome. Random hexamers were used to reverse transcribe an amount of about 0.5 to 1 ug RNA. TCRdb fed the immunoSEQ multiplex PCR reads into MiXCR, producing one record per CDR3 protein. Of fewer than 350,000 distinct CDR3 sequences listed, under 95% were seen once; the top ten hold more than 0.06%. The sequencing input was CD4+ T cells from PBMCs. All receptors derive from a human donor with multiple sclerosis.

The chain joins TRBV7-9 to TRBJ2-3, with D tentatively TRBD2 (6 bases). This CDR3 contains 14 residues. V was shortened by 3 bases and J by 5 bases, with 12 bases between the two germline ends. Germline V gene lookup returns CDR1 SEHNR and CDR2 FQNEAQ (reference sequence). The CDR3 DNA sequence: TGTGCCAGCAGCTTCGCGGGGAGGATAGATACGCAGTATTTT. Protein product: CASSFAGRIDTQYF.

This clonotype was detected once. The CDR3 region is CASSDGDRVTEAFF. Here the CDR3 DNA reads TGTGCCAGCAGTGACGGAGACAGGGTCACTGAAGCTTTCTTT. V usage is TRBV6-1 and J usage is TRBJ1-1; 7 bases line up with TRBD1. In germline, CDR1 is MNHNS, CDR2 SASEGT. After removal of 3 bases from V and 4 bases from J, the junction contained 5 bases not matched to a gene. CDR3 length equals 14 residues.

This clonotype appeared a few times. The chain combines TRBV5-1 with TRBJ2-7, with 13 bases lining up with TRBD2. This CDR3 has 17 residues. V gave up 3 bases and J gave up 4 bases; unmatched junction bases: 10. Per germline, CDR1 SGHRS and CDR2 YFSETQ. CDR3 residues: CASSWGRTSGSSYEQYF. The DNA of the CDR3 is TGCGCCAGCAGCTGGGGACGGACTAGCGGGAGCAGTTACGAGCAGTACTTC.

The chain carries TRBV2 and TRBJ1-2; possible D gene TRBD1, 5 bases. From germline, CDR1 is SNHLY and CDR2 FYNNEI. The CDR3 has 14 residues. V shed 6 bases and J shed 5 bases, with 16 bases lying between them. The CDR3 DNA reads as TGTGCCAGCAGGGGGGACGGTGAACTATATGGCTACACCTTC. This sequence encodes CASRGDGELYGYTF.

For the CDR3, the DNA is TGTGCCAGCAGTTACTCGATTATAGAGGAGCAGTTCTTC. It encodes CASSYSIIEEQFF. The chain carries TRBV6-5 and TRBJ2-1; unclear D gene. V lost 0 bases and J 10 bases, leaving 10 bases between the germline ends. CDR3 size: 13 residues. Germline V gives CDR1 MNHEY, CDR2 SVGAGI.

V is TRBV12-3 or TRBV12-4 and J is TRBJ1-6; D perhaps matches TRBD1 (5 bases). The CDR3 length is 12 residues. Trimming stripped 7 bases from V and 10 bases from J, with 11 bases between. The CDR3 region is CASTQGASPLHF. CDR3 bases: TGTGCCAGCACCCAGGGAGCATCACCCCTCCACTTT.

The chain employs TRBV4-3 and TRBJ2-7, with D perhaps matching TRBD1 or TRBD2 (5 bases each). Germline V gives CDR1 LGHNA, CDR2 YSLEER. This CDR3 has 16 amino acids. V was clipped by 3 bases and J by 3 bases, with 18 bases between them. The CDR3 nucleotides read TGCGCCAGCAGCCATACCGGGACCCAAATTCTCTACGAGCAGTACTTC. Residues: CASSHTGTQILYEQYF.

The rearrangement links TRBV12-3 or TRBV12-4 to TRBJ1-2; possibly TRBD1 for D (6 bases). The CDR3 consists of 12 residues. Between the trimmed V and J ends, which lost 7 bases and 4 bases, there was a span of 10 bases. As DNA, the CDR3 is TGTGCCAGCACAGTGACAGGCTATGGCTACACCTTC. This translates into CASTVTGYGYTF.

In this sample, this clonotype turned up once. The rearrangement joins TRBV2 to TRBJ1-1, with D unresolved. CDR1 and CDR2 (germline): SNHLY, FYNNEI. This CDR3 has 15 amino acids. V lost 9 bases and J 4 bases, leaving 21 bases between the germline ends. The DNA for the CDR3 is TGTGCCAGAGCACCCCCCCGAGGCCGGGCCACTGAAGCTTTCTTT. Its translation is CARAPPRGRATEAFF.

This chain links TRBV29-1 with TRBJ2-5; either TRBD1 or TRBD2 may supply D (5 bases each). This CDR3 has 13 amino acids. Germline V lookup: CDR1 SQVTM, CDR2 ANQGSEA. V lost 6 bases, J lost 7 bases, and 18 bases lay in between. The CDR3 reads CSVEPRGGGTQYF. Written as DNA, the CDR3 is TGCAGCGTGGAGCCGAGGGGTGGAGGGACCCAGTACTTC. Complete variable domain (other parts from reference TRBV29-1 and TRBJ2-5): SAVISQKPSRDICQRGTSLTIQCQVDSQVTMMFWYRQQPGQSLTLIATANQGSEATYESGFVIDKFPISRPNLTFSTLTVSNMSPEDSSIYLCSVEPRGGGTQYFGPGTRLLVL.

The rearrangement links TRBV18 to TRBJ2-5; TRBD1 or TRBD2 may be the D gene (5 bases each). The CDR3 length is 13 residues. The V and J ends lost 3 bases and 5 bases respectively, with 10 bases between them. Germline V CDR1 and CDR2: KGHSH, LQKENI. The CDR3 bases are TGTGCCAGCTCACCTTCAGGGACGGAGACCCAGTACTTC. This encodes CASSPSGTETQYF.

The genes are TRBV2 and TRBJ2-1; 15 bases fit TRBD2. In germline, CDR1 is SNHLY, CDR2 FYNNEI. V lost 8 bases and J lost 8; bases outside the gene matches: 4. The CDR3 covers 14 residues. The CDR3 reads CASLRTSGGDEQFF. CDR3 coding DNA: TGTGCCAGCTTGAGGACTAGCGGGGGGGATGAGCAGTTCTTC.

The rearrangement joins TRBV19 to TRBJ1-6, with a possible D match to TRBD1 (5 bases). Trimming shortened V by 7 bases and J by 2 bases, and 15 bases separated the two germline ends. CDR3 size: 16 residues. Germline values: CDR1 LNHDA, CDR2 SQIVND (reference sequence). The CDR3 is CASTRRGGAYNSPLHF. The CDR3 region has the DNA TGTGCCAGTACCCGCCGGGGGGGTGCCTATAATTCACCCCTCCACTTT.

The chain links TRBV5-4 to TRBJ2-3; possible D gene TRBD1, 6 bases. This CDR3 has 14 amino acids. V was shortened by 7 bases and J by 4 bases, with 16 bases between the two germline ends. The germline V gene has CDR1 SGHNT and CDR2 YYREEE (reference sequence). CDR3 nucleotide sequence: TGTGCCAGCGGCATGGGGGCCCGCCCAGATACGCAGTATTTT. Translated: CASGMGARPDTQYF.

The gene calls are TRBV13 and TRBJ1-2; D ambiguous. Germline-derived CDR1 and CDR2 are PRHDT and FYEKMQ (reference sequence). The CDR3 totals 14 residues. The V gene lost 0 bases and the J gene lost 10 bases, with 15 bases spanning the gap. The CDR3 coding sequence is TGTGCCAGCAGCTTAGGGGCGGGCCGATCTTTCTACACCTTC. It yields the protein CASSLGAGRSFYTF.

The chain carries TRBV5-1 and TRBJ1-1; TRBD1 agrees at 8 bases. The CDR3 is 16 amino acids. With V trimmed by 0 bases and J by 4 bases, 8 bases remained unmatched. Germline values: CDR1 SGHRS, CDR2 YFSETQ. The CDR3 here is CASSLGSTGAVTEAFF. In nucleotides, the CDR3 is TGCGCCAGCAGCTTGGGGTCGACAGGGGCCGTCACTGAAGCTTTCTTT.

The V and J genes are TRBV12-3 or TRBV12-4 and TRBJ1-5; D is possibly TRBD1 (5 bases). Trimming left V 6 bases short and J 7 bases short, with 19 bases between. The CDR3 consists of 15 residues. CDR3 nucleotide sequence: TGTGCCAGCAGCTCTGGCGCCAGGGCGGGGCAGCCCCAGCATTTT. Amino acid sequence: CASSSGARAGQPQHF.

The rearrangement joins TRBV20-1 to TRBJ2-5; D remains ambiguous. V lost 5 bases and J lost 4, with 11 bases in between. CDR1 DFQATT and CDR2 SNEGSKA come from the germline V gene (reference sequence). This CDR3 contains 12 residues. CDR3 DNA sequence: TGCAGTGCTCGCAGCATGCGAGAGACCCAGTACTTC. Translating gives CSARSMRETQYF.

The chain joins TRBV5-1 to TRBJ1-1; D is unclear. The CDR3 totals 14 residues. V was shortened by 2 bases and J by 1 base, with 9 bases between the two germline ends. Germline CDR1 is SGHRS and CDR2 is YFSETQ. The CDR3 DNA reads TGCGCCAGCAGCTTTTCTAGCCAGAACACTGAAGCTTTCTTT. Amino acid sequence: CASSFSSQNTEAFF. Full variable domain (missing parts from reference TRBV5-1 and TRBJ1-1): KAGVTQTPRYLIKTRGQQVTLSCSPISGHRSVSWYQQTPGQGLQFLFEYFSETQRNKGNFPGRFSGRQFSNSRSEMNVSTLELGDSALYLCASSFSSQNTEAFFGQGTRLTVV.

The J gene is TRBJ1-1, the V gene TRBV5-1, with D possibly matching TRBD1 (5 bases). CDR1 and CDR2 from the germline V gene are SGHRS and YFSETQ. Trimming removed 0 bases at V and 0 bases at J, with 12 bases between. CDR3 length: 16 residues. The CDR3: CASSLAQGAMNTEAFF. The CDR3 DNA reads TGCGCCAGCAGCTTGGCCCAGGGAGCCATGAACACTGAAGCTTTCTTT.

The rearrangement uses TRBV19 and TRBJ2-3; 7 bases match TRBD2. Germline-derived CDR1 and CDR2 are LNHDA and SQIVND (reference sequence). The CDR3 runs to 16 residues. After removal of 0 bases from V and 1 base from J, the junction contained 4 bases not matched to a gene. The DNA of the CDR3 is TGTGCCAGTAGTATAGATAGGACTAGTGGCACAGATACGCAGTATTTT. Translation: CASSIDRTSGTDTQYF.

This clonotype was seen a handful of times. The CDR3: CSAQSGRAGYEQYF. The CDR3 DNA reads TGCAGTGCCCAAAGCGGGAGGGCCGGGTACGAGCAGTACTTC. This rearrangement joins TRBV20-1 to TRBJ2-7; TRBD2 matches at 10 bases. Germline V gene sequence: CDR1 DFQATT, CDR2 SNEGSKA (reference sequence). After removal of 6 bases from V and 4 bases from J, the junction contained 9 bases not matched to a gene. The CDR3 loop spans 14 amino acids.

The chain employs TRBV12-3 or TRBV12-4 and TRBJ1-5, with D hard to call. The CDR3 is 13 residues long. V was pared by 3 bases and J by 4 bases, with 7 bases between. The CDR3 here is CASSFWENQPQHF. The DNA of the CDR3 is TGTGCCAGCAGTTTTTGGGAGAATCAGCCCCAGCATTTT.

This clonotype was counted between two and nine times. The chain employs TRBV2 and TRBJ2-7; 8 bases align to TRBD1. The CDR3 loop spans 16 amino acids. Germline CDR1 reads SNHLY; CDR2 reads FYNNEI. V lost 6 bases to trimming and J lost 4 bases; unmatched junction nucleotides: 14. The CDR3 sequence: CASSGFQGAVGYEQYF. In DNA, the CDR3 is TGTGCCAGCAGCGGATTCCAGGGGGCTGTAGGGTACGAGCAGTACTTC. The full variable domain, rest sourced from reference TRBV2 and TRBJ2-7, is EPEVTQTPSHQVTQMGQEVILRCVPISNHLYFYWYRQILGQKVEFLVSFYNNEISEKSEIFDDQFSVERPDGSNFTLKIRSTKLEDSAMYFCASSGFQGAVGYEQYFGPGTRLTVT.